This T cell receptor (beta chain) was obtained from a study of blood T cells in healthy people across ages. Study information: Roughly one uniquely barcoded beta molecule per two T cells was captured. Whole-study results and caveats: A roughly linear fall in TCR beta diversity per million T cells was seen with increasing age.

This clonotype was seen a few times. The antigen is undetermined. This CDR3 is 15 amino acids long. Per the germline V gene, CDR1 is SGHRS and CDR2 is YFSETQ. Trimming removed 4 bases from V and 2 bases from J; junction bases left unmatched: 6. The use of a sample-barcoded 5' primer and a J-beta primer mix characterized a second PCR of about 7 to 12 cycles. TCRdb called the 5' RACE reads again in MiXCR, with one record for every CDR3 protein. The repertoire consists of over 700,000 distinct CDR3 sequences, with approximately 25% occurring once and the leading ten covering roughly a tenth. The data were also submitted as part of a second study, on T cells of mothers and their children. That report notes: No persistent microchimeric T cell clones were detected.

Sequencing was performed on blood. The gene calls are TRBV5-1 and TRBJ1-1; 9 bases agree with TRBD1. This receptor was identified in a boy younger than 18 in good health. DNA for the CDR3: TGCGCCAGCAGCGCCATGACAGGGGGTAACACTGAAGCTTTCTTT. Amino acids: CASSAMTGGNTEAFF. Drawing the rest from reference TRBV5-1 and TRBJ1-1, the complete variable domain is KAGVTQTPRYLIKTRGQQVTLSCSPISGHRSVSWYQQTPGQGLQFLFEYFSETQRNKGNFPGRFSGRQFSNSRSEMNVSTLELGDSALYLCASSAMTGGNTEAFFGQGTRLTVV.